This note documents a single T cell receptor beta chain sequence. Its antigen remains unknown. The method was immunoSEQ multiplex PCR; TCRdb's version includes in-frame clones alone and lacks a portion of them. The table lists about 39,000 clones, roughly three quarters of them singletons, with 20% to 30% in the top ten. The sample comes from a study of radiotherapy plus CTLA-4 blockade in lung cancer. Study-wide points: Blood TCR clones of tumor origin expanded after radiotherapy plus ipilimumab.

The CDR3 has 15 residues. Trimming removed 4 bases from V and 5 bases from J, with 18 bases in between. Germline values: CDR1 SGHNT, CDR2 YYREEE (reference sequence). Sequenced here: peripheral blood, sampled from a patient treated with radiotherapy plus ipilimumab. This rearrangement joins TRBV5-4 to TRBJ2-5; weak D call: TRBD1 (6 bases). The source of this sequence is a human donor with non-small cell lung cancer that progressed on radiotherapy plus ipilimumab. The CDR3 reads CASSAPGTKGETQYF. The CDR3 DNA is TGTGCCAGCAGCGCACCCGGGACAAAAGGCGAGACCCAGTACTTC.